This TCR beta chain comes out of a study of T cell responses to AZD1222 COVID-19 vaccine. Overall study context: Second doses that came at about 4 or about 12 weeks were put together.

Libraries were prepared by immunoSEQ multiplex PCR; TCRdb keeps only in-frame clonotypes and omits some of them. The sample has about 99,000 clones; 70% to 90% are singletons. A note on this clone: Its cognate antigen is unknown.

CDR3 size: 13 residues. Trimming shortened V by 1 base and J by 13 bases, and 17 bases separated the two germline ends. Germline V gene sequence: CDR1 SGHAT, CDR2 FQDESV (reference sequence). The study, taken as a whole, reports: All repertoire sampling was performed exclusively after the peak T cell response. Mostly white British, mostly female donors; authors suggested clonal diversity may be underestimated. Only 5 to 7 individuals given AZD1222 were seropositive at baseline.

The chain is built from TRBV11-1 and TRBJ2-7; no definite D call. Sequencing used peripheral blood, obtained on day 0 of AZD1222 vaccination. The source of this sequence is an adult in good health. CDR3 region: CASSLESGSSLYV. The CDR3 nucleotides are TGTGCCAGCAGCTTAGAGTCTGGCTCCAGCTTATACGTC.